The clone carrying this TCR beta chain has only a few counts. No antigen is known for it. The germline V and J ends were trimmed by 7 bases and 10 bases, with 14 bases remaining between them. CDR1 and CDR2 from the germline V gene are SGHDN and FVKESK. The CDR3 is made up of 13 amino acids. The sample belongs to a study of T cells in Graves' hyperthyroidism and ophthalmopathy. General study results and limits: From stable hyperthyroidism, ophthalmopathy was set apart by a 13 V-J model.

There were TCR beta CDR3 regions amplified from RNA transcripts. When the TCR CDR3 underwent first-round RT-PCR, the HTBI primer set was used. TCRdb redid the calling of the multiplex PCR reads with MiXCR, one entry per CDR3 protein. The data show a few hundred thousand distinct CDR3 sequences, with 13% to 15% seen just once and roughly 20% held by the top ten. This chain joins TRBV14 and TRBJ1-6, with D possibly TRBD1 on 5 matching bases. This receptor was taken from a woman aged 55-69 years with Graves' ophthalmopathy. The material sequenced was blood. CDR3 sequence: CASTLTGGSPLHF. CDR3 DNA sequence: TGTGCCAGCACCCTGACGGGGGGATCACCCCTCCACTTT.